The next 20 T cell receptor beta chains were all read from a single sample in a study of T-cell reconstitution after alpha-beta-depleted transplantation in children. Preparation of the TCRbeta library used unique molecular identifiers. TCRdb re-called the PCR reads with MiXCR, one entry per CDR3 protein. The data show under 250,000 distinct CDR3 sequences, with roughly 7.1% seen just once and roughly 6% held by the top ten. Sequencing was performed on PBMCs, taken before TCRalphabeta/CD19-depleted stem cell transplant. The receptors come from a boy between 2 and 10 years old with acute lymphoblastic leukemia, due to receive a stem cell transplant.

The chain has TRBV7-8 and TRBJ2-1, with D unclear. V was pared by 7 bases and J by 7 bases, with 11 bases between. The CDR3 extends over 12 amino acids. Per germline, CDR1 SGHVS and CDR2 FQNEAQ. The CDR3 here is CASITSENEQFF. CDR3 nucleotides: TGTGCCAGCATCACGTCGGAGAATGAGCAGTTCTTC.

This clonotype was counted at least ten times. This rearrangement joins TRBV20-1 to TRBJ2-5; D may be TRBD1 or TRBD2 (5 bases each). From germline, CDR1 is DFQATT and CDR2 SNEGSKA (reference sequence). The V end was cut by 6 bases, the J end by 0 bases, with 17 bases between. The CDR3 contains 15 residues. CDR3 in amino acids: CSARSGTKYQETQYF. The DNA for the CDR3 is TGCAGTGCCCGCTCCGGGACCAAATACCAAGAGACCCAGTACTTC.

The V call is TRBV7-2, the J call TRBJ1-5; perhaps TRBD1 as D (6 bases). This CDR3 spans 13 amino acids. The V and J ends lost 5 bases and 6 bases respectively, with 11 bases between them. Germline CDR1 SGHTA, CDR2 FQGNSA. The CDR3 bases are TGTGCCAGCAGCCCCGGGGGGGCTCAGCCCCAGCATTTT. This codes for CASSPGGAQPQHF.

The chain links TRBV6-2 or TRBV6-3 to TRBJ1-5; 8 bases fit TRBD1. Per germline, CDR1 MNHEY and CDR2 SVGEGT. The trim removed 2 bases at V and 3 bases at J, leaving 12 bases unmatched. This CDR3 spans 18 amino acids. CDR3 DNA sequence: TGTGCCAGCAGTTACCCTACCGGGACAGGCGGGGTCAATCAGCCCCAGCATTTT. Amino acids: CASSYPTGTGGVNQPQHF.

In its sample, this clonotype was seen many times. The gene calls are TRBV6-2 or TRBV6-3 and TRBJ2-2; 9 bases agree with TRBD1. Per germline, CDR1 MNHEY and CDR2 SVGEGT. V trimming: 10 bases; J trimming: 7 bases; junction bases outside the gene matches: 7. This CDR3 spans 13 amino acids. CDR3 nucleotides: TGTGCCATCGGGACAGGGTCAAACGGGGAGCTGTTTTTT. The encoded protein is CAIGTGSNGELFF.

The chain carries TRBV29-1 and TRBJ2-7; 9 nucleotides agree with TRBD2. Germline assignment: CDR1 SQVTM and CDR2 ANQGSEA. The J segment lost 2 bases and the V segment lost 8 bases, leaving 7 bases of the junction unmatched. This CDR3 is built from 13 residues. The CDR3 loop is CSCSGGPTYEQYF. DNA for the CDR3: TGCAGCTGTAGCGGGGGCCCCACCTACGAGCAGTACTTC.

The table lists this clonotype with many counts. The V gene is TRBV28, the J gene TRBJ2-1; weak D call: TRBD2 (5 bases). Trimming removed 6 bases from V and 3 bases from J, with 9 bases in between. Germline values: CDR1 MDHEN, CDR2 SYDVKM. The CDR3 is 13 residues long. CDR3 nucleotide sequence: TGTGCCAGCAGGGAAGCGGACTACAATGAGCAGTTCTTC. Translating it yields CASREADYNEQFF.

The genes are TRBV7-8 and TRBJ1-4, with D perhaps TRBD1 (6 bases). Germline V gene data show CDR1 as SGHVS and CDR2 as FQNEAQ. The CDR3 is 15 amino acids. Deletions cut 1 base from V and 8 bases from J, with 14 bases between. The CDR3 sequence is CASSLGWTVLEKLFF. The CDR3 DNA reads as TGTGCCAGCAGCTTAGGATGGACAGTCCTAGAAAAACTGTTTTTT.

This clonotype was counted ten times or more. The chain's CDR3 is CASSILPQTTDTQYF. The CDR3 region has the DNA TGTGCCAGCAGCATCCTCCCCCAAACCACAGATACGCAGTATTTT. The rearrangement links TRBV7-2 to TRBJ2-3; D gene ambiguous. Germline assignment: CDR1 SGHTA and CDR2 FQGNSA. CDR3 length equals 15 residues. Trimming shortened V by 5 bases and J by 2 bases, and 14 bases separated the two germline ends.

The rearrangement links TRBV6-1 to TRBJ2-7; no definite D call. Trimming took off 5 bases at V and 2 bases at J, with 16 bases between the two ends. CDR1 is MNHNS and CDR2 is SASEGT in the germline V gene. This CDR3 is built from 15 residues. The CDR3 spells CASSRGSFNPYEQYF. The CDR3 nucleotides read TGTGCCAGCAGTCGAGGATCCTTTAACCCCTACGAGCAGTACTTC.

The chain uses TRBV12-3 or TRBV12-4 and TRBJ2-3, with TRBD2 matching over 14 bases. There are 17 residues in the CDR3. V lost 5 bases and J lost 1; bases outside the gene matches: 5. The CDR3 nucleotides are TGTGCCAGCAGTATGAGGACTAGCGGGAGGCGCACAGATACGCAGTATTTT. This gives the protein CASSMRTSGRRTDTQYF.

This clonotype showed up many times. V gene TRBV15 combines with J gene TRBJ2-1, with TRBD2 identical over 13 bases. The CDR3 loop spans 17 amino acids. J lost 0 bases, V lost 5 bases, and 4 bases had no gene match. Germline loops: CDR1 LNHNV, CDR2 YYDKDF (reference sequence). CDR3 DNA: TGTGCCACCAGCTTCCGGACTAGCGGGAGCTCCTACAATGAGCAGTTCTTC. It yields the protein CATSFRTSGSSYNEQFF. Variable domain in full (rest from reference TRBV15 and TRBJ2-1): DAMVIQNPRYQVTQFGKPVTLSCSQTLNHNVMYWYQQKSSQAPKLLFHYYDKDFNNEADTPDNFQSRRPNTSFCFLDIRSPGLGDTAMYLCATSFRTSGSSYNEQFFGPGTRLTVL.

Only a few counts were recorded for this clonotype. This rearrangement joins TRBV27 to TRBJ1-1; D possibly corresponds to TRBD1 (5 bases). Germline-derived CDR1 and CDR2 are MNHEY and SMNVEV (reference sequence). The CDR3 is 14 residues long. The ends were cut back, 5 bases at V and 1 base at J, with 11 bases in the middle. CDR3 bases: TGTGCCAGCAGTGATCGGGGGGGGAACACTGAAGCTTTCTTT. The encoded protein is CASSDRGGNTEAFF.

This clonotype has a count of ten or more. V gene TRBV7-9 combines with J gene TRBJ1-1, with 7 bases identical to TRBD1. The V gene end was trimmed by 6 bases and the J gene end by 0 bases; junction bases not matched to a gene: 4. Germline V gene data show CDR1 as SEHNR and CDR2 as FQNEAQ (reference sequence). The CDR3 is 14 residues long. DNA for the CDR3: TGTGCCAGCAGTTTACAGGGGTTGAACACTGAAGCTTTCTTT. Amino acids: CASSLQGLNTEAFF.

The chain employs TRBV7-8 and TRBJ2-3; D may be TRBD1 or TRBD2 (5 bases each). Germline V gene lookup returns CDR1 SGHVS and CDR2 FQNEAQ. The CDR3 consists of 15 residues. Trimming removed 1 base at V and 7 bases at J, with 15 bases between. The CDR3 bases are TGTGCCAGCAGCTTAGGGGGGAGTCGGACGAATACGCAGTATTTT. It specifies CASSLGGSRTNTQYF.

This clonotype was counted only a few times. This chain connects TRBV28 to TRBJ1-1, with a tentative D call TRBD1 (6 bases). V lost 5 bases to trimming and J lost 3 bases, with 13 bases between them. The CDR3 sequence is 14 residues long. Germline values: CDR1 MDHEN, CDR2 SYDVKM. CDR3 region: CASSMDSFYTEAFF. The CDR3 bases are TGTGCCAGCAGTATGGACAGCTTCTACACTGAAGCTTTCTTT.

The genes are TRBV28 and TRBJ1-1; TRBD1 might be the D (6 bases). V lost 6 bases to trimming and J lost 0 bases, with 17 bases between them. The CDR3 spans 16 residues. The V gene's germline CDR1 is MDHEN and CDR2 SYDVKM. The CDR3 here is CASSLQGLRMNTEAFF. The DNA for the CDR3 is TGTGCCAGCAGCCTACAGGGTTTACGTATGAACACTGAAGCTTTCTTT.

In this sample, this clonotype turned up many times. The CDR3 nucleotides are TGCAGCGTTTCACAGGGTAGCGGCTACACCTTC. Its protein is CSVSQGSGYTF. The rearrangement joins TRBV29-1 to TRBJ1-2, with a weak D call TRBD1 (6 bases). Trimming removed 5 bases at V and 8 bases at J, with 12 bases between. Per germline, CDR1 SQVTM and CDR2 ANQGSEA. There are 11 residues in the CDR3. Looking up the rest from reference TRBV29-1 and TRBJ1-2 gives the full variable domain: SAVISQKPSRDICQRGTSLTIQCQVDSQVTMMFWYRQQPGQSLTLIATANQGSEATYESGFVIDKFPISRPNLTFSTLTVSNMSPEDSSIYLCSVSQGSGYTFGSGTRLTVV.

This clonotype was counted at least ten times. V gene TRBV6-5 combines with J gene TRBJ1-3, with TRBD1 matching over 7 bases. CDR3 size: 15 residues. Germline CDR1 and CDR2: MNHEY and SVGAGI. With V trimmed by 4 bases and J by 0 bases, 3 bases remained unmatched. CDR3 sequence: CASSWTGDSGNTIYF. The CDR3 nucleotides are TGTGCCAGCAGTTGGACAGGTGACTCTGGAAACACCATATATTTT.

This clonotype was picked up many times. V is TRBV6-2 or TRBV6-3 and J is TRBJ2-3; D may be TRBD1 (5 bases). This CDR3 region has 14 residues. The germline gives CDR1 MNHEY, CDR2 SVGEGT. The V end lost 0 bases, the J end lost 9 bases, and 13 bases lay between the germline ends. DNA of the CDR3: TGTGCCAGCAGTTACTCGACCCTCTCAGGGACGCAGTATTTT. It specifies CASSYSTLSGTQYF.